One and the same sample provided the 26 T cell receptor delta chains below, sequenced in a study of gamma-delta chains in newborns, infants, children. TCRdb used CATT to re-call clones from the reads. The sample holds 2,000 or so delta-chain clones, 0.9% to 1.1% seen once. Input material: blood. These receptors all stem from a child who was a newborn, infant or young child, either healthy, febrile or measles-vaccinated (not recorded which).

In its sample, this clone was seen a few times. With a far larger clone one base away, a read error is the likely cause. Other nucleotide sequences from this sample produce the same CDR3. V usage is TRDV2 and J usage is TRDJ1; 9 bases match TRDD3. CDR1 and CDR2 from the germline V gene are GEAIGNYY and EKD. The CDR3 is 14 amino acids. The CDR3 here is CACDTGGYTDKLIF. The CDR3 DNA is TGTGCCTGTGACACCGGGGGATACACCGACAAACTCATCTTT.

This clone is termed large (0.1 to 1%). This same CDR3 is encoded by further DNA sequences in the sample. This chain links TRDV1 with TRDJ1; 7 bases agree with TRDD3. The V and J ends lost 0 bases and 3 bases, in that order; junction bases with no gene match: 7. The germline V gene has CDR1 TSWWSYY and CDR2 QGS. CDR3 length equals 16 residues. The CDR3 DNA follows: TGTGCTCTTGGGGAACTTCATCTGGGGGGGCCCGATAAACTCATCTTT. Encoded protein: CALGELHLGGPDKLIF.

Concerning this clone itself: This probably arose from a read error, given a far larger clone one base away. This chain joins TRDV2 and TRDJ2; D is ambiguous. Matching the DNA to germline supplied the J gene, which TCRdb does not give. V was cut by 1 base and J by 5 bases, with 16 bases left in between. Germline assignment: CDR1 GEAIGNYY and CDR2 EKD. The CDR3 has 16 amino acids. CDR3 in amino acids: CACDTPGLRTTAQLFF. The CDR3 DNA reads TGTGCCTGTGACACACCGGGGTTACGGACTACAGCACAACTCTTCTTT.

This clone turned up a few times. A clone one base away is much larger, so this may be a read error. The chain has TRDV2 and TRDJ3; maybe TRDD3 (5 bases). Looked up from germline, CDR1 is GEAIGNYY and CDR2 is EKD. There are 20 residues in the CDR3. The DNA for the CDR3 is TGTGCCCGTGACCACCCCCTTTCCGCGGGGAGGTCCTGGGACACCCGACAGATGTTTTTC. The encoded protein is CARDHPLSAGRSWDTRQMFF.

This clone is deemed large. Distinct nucleotide sequences in the sample also encode this CDR3. The CDR3 spells CACDGLGDPTAQLFF. Here the CDR3 DNA reads TGTGCCTGTGACGGACTGGGGGACCCGACAGCACAACTCTTCTTT. The chain has TRDV2 and TRDJ2; 9 positions match TRDD3. The CDR3 totals 15 residues. V lost 3 bases, J lost 4 bases, and 5 bases stayed unmatched. CDR1 is GEAIGNYY and CDR2 is EKD in the germline V gene.

This clone is large within its sample. Distinct nucleotide sequences in the sample also encode this CDR3. The gene calls are TRDV2 and TRDJ1; 13 bases map to TRDD3. Germline CDR1 GEAIGNYY, CDR2 EKD. The trim removed 2 bases at V and 0 bases at J, leaving 2 bases unmatched. This CDR3 comprises 16 residues. In DNA, the CDR3 is TGTGCCTGTGACATACTGGGGGATACGTACACCGATAAACTCATCTTT. Protein product: CACDILGDTYTDKLIF.

By share of the sample, this clone is large. Other DNA variants within this sample encode the same CDR3. The V gene is TRDV2, the J gene TRDJ1, with 8 bases that match TRDD3. The CDR3 length is 16 residues. The ends lost 3 bases at V and 0 bases at J; junction bases unmatched: 8. Germline V gene sequence: CDR1 GEAIGNYY, CDR2 EKD. The CDR3 region has the DNA TGTGCCTGTGACGTACTGGGGGCCCTGTACACCGATAAACTCATCTTT. Protein sequence: CACDVLGALYTDKLIF.

This clone is judged medium-sized. Other nucleotide sequences in the sample specify the same CDR3. The chain links TRDV2 to TRDJ3; D perhaps matches TRDD3 (6 bases). V was cut by 0 bases and J by 2 bases, with 13 bases left in between. Germline V lookup: CDR1 GEAIGNYY, CDR2 EKD. The length of the CDR3 is 18 residues. As DNA, the CDR3 is TGTGCCTGTGACACCCTACTGGGAGATACCTGGGACACCCGACAGATGTTTTTC. Its protein is CACDTLLGDTWDTRQMFF.

Concerning this clone itself: The protein TCRdb gives is from a much larger clone and does not agree with this DNA's translation at residue 7, likely a read error; the protein shown here comes from the DNA. The chain uses TRDV2 and TRDJ2, with unresolved D. Trimming cost V 2 bases and J 1 base, with 10 bases left between them. CDR3 length equals 15 residues. Germline CDR1 GEAIGNYY, CDR2 EKD. Here the CDR3 reads CACDILLDLTAQLFF. As DNA, the CDR3 is TGTGCCTGTGACATACTGTTGGATTTGACAGCACAACTCTTCTTT.

Worth noting for this clone: A far larger clone lies a single base away; this is likely a read error. This sequence joins TRDV2 and TRDJ3; 10 nucleotides line up with TRDD3. Germline V lookup: CDR1 GEAIGNYY, CDR2 EKD. Trimming took 1 base from V and 0 from J; bases not matched to a gene: 8. The CDR3 has 20 amino acids. For the CDR3, the DNA is TGTGCCTGTGACACGTACTGGGGGATGCGGAGCTCCTGGGACACCCGACAGATGTTTTTC. Translation gives CACDTYWGMRSSWDTRQMFF.

This clone has just a few counts. TCRdb attributes to this sequence the protein of a much larger clone, which differs from the DNA translation at residue 4; a read error is likely, and the protein displayed is translated from the DNA. Other nucleotide sequences from this sample produce the same CDR3. V is TRDV2 and J is TRDJ2; 10 bases align to TRDD3. V shed 5 bases and J 0 bases; nucleotides not matched to a gene: 5. This CDR3 region has 16 residues. Germline V CDR1 and CDR2: GEAIGNYY, EKD. CDR3 protein: CACGILGDTLTAQLFF. In DNA form, the CDR3 reads TGTGCCTGTGGCATCCTGGGGGATACTTTGACAGCACAACTCTTCTTT.

The CDR3 DNA reads as TGTGCCTGTGACACCGTACCCCTCCCCTACTGGGACACCCGACAGATGTTTTTC. Protein sequence: CACDTVPLPYWDTRQMFF. The chain has TRDV2 and TRDJ3, with unresolved D. Trimming left V 0 bases short and J 3 bases short, with 14 bases between. There are 18 residues in the CDR3. Germline CDR1 reads GEAIGNYY; CDR2 reads EKD.

Points on this clone: A much larger clonotype is one base distant, so this may be a read error. The chain recombines TRDV2 with TRDJ3; 8 nucleotides agree with TRDD3. Germline lookup yields CDR1 GEAIGNYY and CDR2 EKD. The CDR3 has 23 residues. Losses at the gene ends were 3 bases for V and 0 bases for J; bases not matched to a gene: 21. The CDR3 region is CACDAVLLSGGIPASWDTRQMFF. The DNA of the CDR3 is TGTGCCTGTGACGCCGTCCTTCTTTCTGGGGGAATTCCCGCCTCCTGGGACACCCGACAGATGTTTTTC.

This clone was seen more than once but under ten times. A much larger clone lies a single base off, so this may be a read error. The rearrangement links TRDV2 to TRDJ3, with TRDD3 matching over 12 bases. V shed 0 bases and J 2 bases; nucleotides not matched to a gene: 7. The CDR3 has 20 amino acids. CDR1 GEAIGNYY and CDR2 EKD come from the germline V gene. DNA of the CDR3: TGTGCCTGTGACACCTACTGGGGGATACAGAGCCCCTGGGACACCCGACAGATGTTTTTC. It translates to CACDTYWGIQSPWDTRQMFF.

Concerning this clone: The protein given by TCRdb reflects a much larger clone and differs at residue 16 from this DNA's translation, likely from a read error; the protein shown is the DNA's translation. The J gene is TRDJ3, the V gene TRDV2; 12 nucleotides match TRDD3. From germline, CDR1 is GEAIGNYY and CDR2 EKD. The CDR3 spans 19 residues. CDR3 loop: CACDILGDTSSWDTRRMFF. CDR3 sequence (DNA): TGTGCCTGTGACATACTGGGGGATACAAGCTCCTGGGACACCCGACGGATGTTTTTC.

This clone has just a few counts. A read error likely explains why the TCRdb protein, taken from a much larger clone, differs from this DNA's translation at residue 13; the protein shown is translated from the DNA. The chain has TRDV2 and TRDJ3, with D perhaps matching TRDD3 (6 bases). The V gene's germline CDR1 is GEAIGNYY and CDR2 EKD. The CDR3 runs to 19 residues. CDR3 sequence reads: CACDTWTDTSSWGTRQMFF. In DNA form, the CDR3 reads TGTGCCTGTGACACCTGGACGGATACTAGCTCCTGGGGCACCCGACAGATGTTTTTC.

With regard to this clone: TCRdb records a much larger clone's protein for this DNA, with a difference at residue 15 that likely arises from a read error; the protein given is the translation of the DNA. The chain is built from TRDV2 and TRDJ1, with 13 bases matching TRDD3. Looked up from germline, CDR1 is GEAIGNYY and CDR2 is EKD. CDR3 length equals 16 residues. DNA of the CDR3: TGTGCCTGTGACGTACTGGGGGATACGCGCGGTGATAAACTCACCTTT. This sequence encodes CACDVLGDTRGDKLTF.

This clone has just a few counts. A single base separates this from a much larger clone, so it may be a read error. This same CDR3 is encoded by further DNA sequences in the sample. The chain links TRDV2 to TRDJ1, with 12 bases lining up with TRDD3. Germline CDR1 reads GEAIGNYY; CDR2 reads EKD. This CDR3 has 16 amino acids. In nucleotides, the CDR3 is TGTGCCTGTGACATACTGGGGGATACAGGAACCGATAAACTCATCTTC. This encodes CACDILGDTGTDKLIF.

This clone is classed as medium-sized. It may be a read error: a sequence one base away is much more abundant. The chain recombines TRDV2 with TRDJ3; 9 nucleotides align to TRDD3. This CDR3 is built from 17 residues. V lost 0 bases, J lost 3 bases, and 2 bases stayed unmatched. Germline V lookup: CDR1 GEAIGNYY, CDR2 EKD. This CDR3 reads CACDTVGGYWDTRQMFF. In DNA form, the CDR3 reads TGTGCCTGTGACACCGTTGGGGGATACTGGGACACCCGACAGATGTTTTTC.

Details on this clone: With a much larger clone just one base away, this may be a read error. Other nucleotide sequences in the sample specify the same CDR3. The rearrangement joins TRDV2 to TRDJ3, with TRDD3 matching 7 bases. The CDR3 spans 18 residues. Germline V gene data show CDR1 as GEAIGNYY and CDR2 as EKD. With 1 base clipped from V and 0 bases from J, the junction kept 5 bases outside the gene matches. The CDR3 sequence: CACDTLLGDSWDTRQMFF. The CDR3 DNA reads TGTGCCTGTGACACTTTATTGGGGGACTCCTGGGACACCCGACAGATGTTTTTC.

This clone ranks as medium-sized. Other DNA sequences of this sample code for an identical CDR3. The chain couples TRDV1 to TRDJ1, with TRDD3 as a possible D gene (6 bases). The CDR3 runs to 19 residues. CDR1 and CDR2 (germline): TSWWSYY, QGS. V dropped 4 bases and J dropped 0 bases, with 24 bases sitting between them. The CDR3 region is CALGALVATYWEYTDKLIF. CDR3 coding DNA: TGTGCTCTTGGGGCCTTGGTGGCTACCTACTGGGAGTACACCGATAAACTCATCTTT.

This clone was counted between two and nine times. This sample includes further DNA sequences coding for the same CDR3. The CDR3 bases are TGTGCCTGTGACACGCTAACTCTTACTGGGGGACTAATGAGCTCCTGGGACACCCGACAGATGTTTTTC. This sequence encodes CACDTLTLTGGLMSSWDTRQMFF. This chain connects TRDV2 to TRDJ3, with TRDD3 matching over 9 bases. The CDR3 has 23 amino acids. The trim removed 1 base at V and 0 bases at J, leaving 18 bases unmatched. CDR1 is GEAIGNYY and CDR2 is EKD in the germline V gene.

This clone is classed as large. The same CDR3 arises from other DNA sequences in this sample as well. The gene calls are TRDV1 and TRDJ1; D might be TRDD3 (5 bases). This CDR3 has 16 amino acids. CDR1 is TSWWSYY and CDR2 is QGS in the germline V gene. The ends were cut back, 1 base at V and 1 base at J, with 13 bases in the middle. The CDR3 spells CALGERRGPPTDKLIF. The CDR3 DNA reads TGTGCTCTTGGGGAACGAAGGGGGCCACCCACCGATAAACTCATCTTT.

There are a few counts of this clone. This clone may be a read error of a much larger clone one base away. The chain links TRDV2 to TRDJ1; 7 bases fit TRDD3. CDR1 GEAIGNYY and CDR2 EKD come from the germline V gene. This CDR3 is 18 amino acids long. CDR3 region: CARDTVGIGHSHTDKLIF. The CDR3 nucleotides read TGTGCCCGTGACACCGTGGGGATAGGGCACTCACACACCGATAAACTCATCTTT.

This clone was detected a few times. The junction departs from the called germline gene at one end, perhaps through a read error. The chain carries TRDV2 and TRDJ3, with 9 bases identical to TRDD3. CDR3 length: 17 residues. Germline V lookup: CDR1 GEAIGNYY, CDR2 EKD. The CDR3 is CASDTTGGSWDTRQMFF. As DNA, the CDR3 is TGTGCCAGTGACACTACTGGGGGATCCTGGGACACCCGACAGATGTTTTTC.

This clone has a handful of counts. The protein given by TCRdb reflects a much larger clone and differs at residue 7 from this DNA's translation, likely from a read error; the protein shown is the DNA's translation. This chain joins TRDV2 and TRDJ2, with D perhaps matching TRDD3 (6 bases). Trimming took off 0 bases at V and 3 bases at J, with 10 bases between the two ends. CDR3 length equals 15 residues. The germline gives CDR1 GEAIGNYY, CDR2 EKD. CDR3 sequence reads: CACDTLRDMTAQLFF. The CDR3 DNA reads TGTGCCTGTGACACCCTGAGGGATATGACAGCACAACTCTTCTTT.